This is a list of T cell receptor beta chains from one sample in a study of shared clonotypes between healthy human individuals. Assay: immunoSEQ multiplex PCR; the TCRdb copy retains only in-frame clones and omits some. There are about a million clones in the sample; 70% to 85% occur only once, and 0.89% lies in the top ten. Sequences were obtained from memory CD4+ T cells from PBMCs. These receptors originate from a man between 18 and 29 years old in good health. Some clones in this sample may be carry-over from other donors' samples. Each CDR3 is given with its conserved first and last residue. A D gene is named only where the DNA matches it firmly. Rows give clone size only sometimes, using once, few, many, or a class for an expanded clone.

clone size: once
J gene: TRBJ2-1
D gene: TRBD2
V gene: TRBV5-4
CDR3 protein: CASSFGGGIGGYEQFF
CDR3 DNA: TGTGCCAGCAGCTTTGGGGGAGGGATTGGAGGCTATGAGCAGTTCTTC

clone size: once
J gene: TRBJ1-1
D gene: TRBD1
V gene: TRBV28
CDR3 protein: CASSTWTGLQAMNTEAFF
CDR3 DNA: TGTGCCAGCAGTACCTGGACAGGACTACAAGCCATGAACACTGAAGCTTTCTTT

clone size: .
J gene: TRBJ1-4
D gene: .
V gene: TRBV7-6
CDR3 protein: CASREGATNEKLFF
CDR3 DNA: TGTGCCAGTCGAGAAGGGGCGACTAATGAAAAACTGTTTTTT

clone size: .
J gene: TRBJ2-5
D gene: .
V gene: TRBV2
CDR3 protein: CASTQGFRVEGETQYF
CDR3 DNA: TGTGCCAGCACTCAAGGGTTCAGGGTGGAAGGAGAGACCCAGTACTTC

clone size: .
J gene: TRBJ2-2
D gene: TRBD1
V gene: TRBV28
CDR3 protein: CATWDRGGTGELFF
CDR3 DNA: TGTGCCACCTGGGACAGGGGGGGCACCGGGGAGCTGTTTTTT

clone size: .
J gene: TRBJ2-2
D gene: TRBD2
V gene: TRBV11-2
CDR3 protein: CASSLQASGRGLGGELFF
CDR3 DNA: TGTGCCAGCAGCCTCCAAGCGAGCGGGAGGGGACTCGGCGGGGAGCTGTTTTTT

clone size: .
J gene: TRBJ1-1
D gene: .
V gene: TRBV21-1
CDR3 protein: CASNSKGPDLSDSEAFF
CDR3 DNA: TGTGCCAGCAATTCAAAAGGGCCCGATCTATCTGACTCTGAAGCTTTCTTT

clone size: .
J gene: TRBJ2-3
D gene: TRBD2
V gene: TRBV4-3
CDR3 protein: CASSQEIGLAGTDTQYF
CDR3 DNA: TGCGCCAGCAGCCAAGAGATAGGACTAGCGGGCACAGATACGCAGTATTTT

clone size: once
J gene: TRBJ2-1
D gene: TRBD1
V gene: TRBV29-1
CDR3 protein: CSGAGTGSTEQFF
CDR3 DNA: TGCAGCGGTGCCGGGACAGGGTCCACTGAGCAGTTCTTC

clone size: .
J gene: TRBJ1-3
D gene: .
V gene: TRBV5-6
CDR3 protein: CASSPWGGLYSTIYF
CDR3 DNA: TGTGCCAGCAGCCCCTGGGGGGGGCTCTATAGCACCATATATTTT

clone size: .
J gene: TRBJ2-1
D gene: TRBD2
V gene: TRBV14
CDR3 protein: CASSQGLAGGQFF
CDR3 DNA: TGTGCCAGCAGCCAAGGATTAGCGGGAGGCCAGTTCTTC

clone size: .
J gene: TRBJ1-1
D gene: .
V gene: TRBV5-1
CDR3 protein: CASSLKWKNTEAFF
CDR3 DNA: TGCGCCAGCAGCTTGAAATGGAAAAACACTGAAGCTTTCTTT

clone size: once
J gene: TRBJ2-3
D gene: .
V gene: TRBV18
CDR3 protein: CASSPRPNTDTQYF
CDR3 DNA: TGTGCCAGCTCACCACGGCCCAACACAGATACGCAGTATTTT

clone size: .
J gene: TRBJ1-2
D gene: TRBD1
V gene: TRBV5-8
CDR3 protein: CASRGNRGLGYTF
CDR3 DNA: TGTGCCAGCAGGGGGAACAGGGGCTTAGGCTACACCTTC

clone size: .
J gene: TRBJ2-6
D gene: TRBD1
V gene: TRBV7-9
CDR3 protein: CASSSLGTAGANVLTF
CDR3 DNA: TGTGCCAGCAGCTCACTCGGGACAGCCGGGGCCAACGTCCTGACTTTC

clone size: many
J gene: TRBJ2-1
D gene: .
V gene: TRBV5-6
CDR3 protein: CASSAGDNEQFF
CDR3 DNA: TGTGCCAGCTCCGCAGGAGACAATGAGCAGTTCTTC

clone size: .
J gene: TRBJ1-5
D gene: .
V gene: TRBV15
CDR3 protein: CATSSGTRDQPQHF
CDR3 DNA: TGTGCCACCAGCAGCGGGACAAGGGACCAGCCCCAGCATTTT

clone size: .
J gene: TRBJ1-1
D gene: .
V gene: TRBV19
CDR3 protein: CASSRSTGWATEAFF
CDR3 DNA: TGTGCCAGTAGCAGAAGCACAGGGTGGGCCACTGAAGCTTTCTTT

clone size: once
J gene: TRBJ2-7
D gene: .
V gene: TRBV28
CDR3 protein: CASSEAFYEQYF
CDR3 DNA: TGTGCCAGCAGTGAGGCATTCTACGAGCAGTACTTC

clone size: once
J gene: TRBJ2-5
D gene: TRBD1
V gene: TRBV5-4
CDR3 protein: CASRDRGPGETQYF
CDR3 DNA: TGTGCCAGCCGGGACAGGGGGCCTGGAGAGACCCAGTACTTC

clone size: .
J gene: TRBJ2-5
D gene: TRBD2
V gene: TRBV6-5
CDR3 protein: CASSYSRPRGGTQYF
CDR3 DNA: TGTGCCAGCAGTTACTCGAGGCCCCGGGGGGGGACCCAGTACTTC

clone size: .
J gene: TRBJ1-6
D gene: TRBD1
V gene: TRBV28
CDR3 protein: CASRGQGAYNSPLHF
CDR3 DNA: TGTGCCAGCCGAGGACAGGGGGCCTATAATTCACCCCTCCACTTT

clone size: .
J gene: TRBJ2-1
D gene: .
V gene: TRBV29-1
CDR3 protein: CSVEGRGEQFF
CDR3 DNA: TGCAGCGTCGAGGGACGCGGCGAGCAGTTCTTC

clone size: .
J gene: TRBJ2-7
D gene: TRBD2
V gene: TRBV11-3
CDR3 protein: CASSRGASGTYEQYF
CDR3 DNA: TGTGCCAGCAGTCGCGGGGCTAGCGGTACCTACGAGCAGTACTTC

clone size: .
J gene: TRBJ1-2
D gene: TRBD1
V gene: TRBV27
CDR3 protein: CASRGSRQGGGYTF
CDR3 DNA: TGTGCCAGCAGAGGATCCAGACAGGGAGGTGGCTACACCTTC

clone size: .
J gene: TRBJ2-1
D gene: .
V gene: TRBV4-2
CDR3 protein: CASSQVGRESSYNEQFF
CDR3 DNA: TGTGCCAGCAGCCAAGTAGGACGGGAGAGCTCCTACAATGAGCAGTTCTTC

clone size: .
J gene: TRBJ2-7
D gene: TRBD2
V gene: TRBV28
CDR3 protein: CASSPSGTGGFYEQYF
CDR3 DNA: TGTGCCAGCAGCCCTAGCGGGACCGGCGGATTCTACGAGCAGTACTTC

clone size: .
J gene: TRBJ2-5
D gene: .
V gene: TRBV5-1
CDR3 protein: CASSYARGIEETQYF
CDR3 DNA: TGCGCCAGCAGCTATGCACGGGGTATAGAAGAGACCCAGTACTTC

clone size: .
J gene: TRBJ2-4
D gene: .
V gene: TRBV6-6
CDR3 protein: CASSRENIQYF
CDR3 DNA: TGTGCCAGCAGTCGGGAAAACATTCAGTACTTC

clone size: .
J gene: TRBJ2-6
D gene: TRBD2
V gene: TRBV11-3
CDR3 protein: CASSLTSGSAGANVLTF
CDR3 DNA: TGTGCCAGCAGCTTAACTAGCGGGAGTGCTGGGGCCAACGTCCTGACTTTC

clone size: .
J gene: TRBJ2-7
D gene: TRBD1
V gene: TRBV29-1
CDR3 protein: CSVGDRAPYEQYF
CDR3 DNA: TGCAGCGTAGGGGACAGGGCTCCCTACGAGCAGTACTTC

clone size: .
J gene: TRBJ1-1
D gene: .
V gene: TRBV7-2
CDR3 protein: CASSLESPGLGTEAFF
CDR3 DNA: TGTGCCAGCAGCTTAGAGTCCCCGGGGCTCGGCACTGAAGCTTTCTTT

clone size: .
J gene: TRBJ2-7
D gene: TRBD1
V gene: TRBV29-1
CDR3 protein: CSSAGTGRTPSSYEQYF
CDR3 DNA: TGCAGCTCTGCGGGGACAGGGCGAACGCCTAGCTCCTACGAGCAGTACTTC

clone size: many
J gene: TRBJ1-3
D gene: .
V gene: TRBV18
CDR3 protein: CASSPSTGPGNTIYF
CDR3 DNA: TGTGCCAGCTCACCAAGCACAGGGCCTGGAAACACCATATATTTT

clone size: .
J gene: TRBJ1-2
D gene: .
V gene: TRBV28
CDR3 protein: CASSSAVGGLFYGYTF
CDR3 DNA: TGTGCCAGCAGCTCCGCCGTTGGAGGGCTCTTCTATGGCTACACCTTC

clone size: .
J gene: TRBJ1-5
D gene: TRBD1
V gene: TRBV5-5
CDR3 protein: CASSARTGAGNQPQHF
CDR3 DNA: TGTGCCAGCAGCGCCCGGACAGGGGCTGGCAATCAGCCCCAGCATTTT

clone size: .
J gene: TRBJ1-2
D gene: .
V gene: TRBV7-9
CDR3 protein: CASSLPQNYGYTF
CDR3 DNA: TGTGCCAGCAGCTTACCCCAAAACTATGGCTACACCTTC

clone size: .
J gene: TRBJ2-7
D gene: TRBD2
V gene: TRBV5-1
CDR3 protein: CASSPGLAGSYEQYF
CDR3 DNA: TGCGCCAGCAGCCCCGGACTAGCGGGCTCCTACGAGCAGTACTTC

clone size: .
J gene: TRBJ1-2
D gene: .
V gene: TRBV25-1
CDR3 protein: CASTGGVGGYTF
CDR3 DNA: TGTGCCAGCACCGGAGGGGTCGGTGGCTACACCTTC

clone size: .
J gene: TRBJ2-1
D gene: TRBD2
V gene: TRBV6-5
CDR3 protein: CASKVAGGPYNEQFF
CDR3 DNA: TGTGCCAGCAAGGTAGCGGGAGGGCCGTACAATGAGCAGTTCTTC

clone size: .
J gene: TRBJ1-5
D gene: TRBD1
V gene: TRBV6-6
CDR3 protein: CASSYGDRGDNQPQHF
CDR3 DNA: TGTGCCAGCAGTTATGGGGACAGGGGGGACAATCAGCCCCAGCATTTT

clone size: .
J gene: TRBJ1-2
D gene: .
V gene: TRBV27
CDR3 protein: CASSPGVGYGYTF
CDR3 DNA: TGTGCCAGCAGCCCGGGGGTCGGGTATGGCTACACCTTC

clone size: few
J gene: TRBJ1-1
D gene: .
V gene: TRBV18
CDR3 protein: CASSPPTNLGTEAFF
CDR3 DNA: TGTGCCAGCTCACCACCCACTAACCTGGGGACTGAAGCTTTCTTT

clone size: .
J gene: TRBJ1-3
D gene: TRBD1
V gene: TRBV9
CDR3 protein: CASSVEGQGRNTIYF
CDR3 DNA: TGTGCCAGCAGCGTAGAAGGACAGGGGAGAAACACCATATATTTT

clone size: .
J gene: TRBJ2-7
D gene: TRBD1
V gene: TRBV4-2
CDR3 protein: CASSAAKIGQGVYEQYF
CDR3 DNA: TGTGCCAGCAGCGCGGCGAAAATAGGACAGGGGGTCTACGAGCAGTACTTC

clone size: .
J gene: TRBJ2-7
D gene: TRBD1
V gene: TRBV29-1
CDR3 protein: CSVLGQGASYEQYF
CDR3 DNA: TGCAGCGTCCTCGGACAGGGGGCCTCCTACGAGCAGTACTTC

clone size: .
J gene: TRBJ2-2
D gene: .
V gene: TRBV5-4
CDR3 protein: CASSLTRGTGELFF
CDR3 DNA: TGTGCCAGCAGCCTAACTAGGGGTACCGGGGAGCTGTTTTTT

clone size: .
J gene: TRBJ1-2
D gene: .
V gene: TRBV4-2
CDR3 protein: CASSQDAVWDYGYTF
CDR3 DNA: TGTGCCAGCAGCCAAGACGCGGTATGGGACTATGGCTACACCTTC

clone size: .
J gene: TRBJ1-1
D gene: .
V gene: TRBV5-1
CDR3 protein: CASSLNPAGVSEAFF
CDR3 DNA: TGCGCCAGCAGCTTGAACCCGGCCGGGGTCTCTGAAGCTTTCTTT

clone size: .
J gene: TRBJ1-1
D gene: TRBD1
V gene: TRBV6-5
CDR3 protein: CASSIQGVAEAFF
CDR3 DNA: TGTGCCAGCAGCATACAGGGGGTAGCTGAAGCTTTCTTT

clone size: .
J gene: TRBJ1-2
D gene: .
V gene: TRBV10-3
CDR3 protein: CAISESVGQPSGGYTF
CDR3 DNA: TGTGCCATCAGTGAGTCAGTTGGACAGCCATCAGGAGGCTACACCTTC

clone size: .
J gene: TRBJ2-4
D gene: TRBD1
V gene: TRBV6-6
CDR3 protein: CASSPRQGLAKNIQYF
CDR3 DNA: TGTGCCAGCAGCCCCCGACAGGGCCTAGCCAAAAACATTCAGTACTTC

clone size: .
J gene: TRBJ2-7
D gene: TRBD1
V gene: TRBV5-1
CDR3 protein: CASSLVGQGPYEQYF
CDR3 DNA: TGCGCCAGCAGCTTGGTAGGACAGGGGCCCTACGAGCAGTACTTC

clone size: .
J gene: TRBJ2-1
D gene: TRBD2
V gene: TRBV18
CDR3 protein: CASSPGLAGNEQFF
CDR3 DNA: TGTGCCAGCTCACCAGGGCTAGCGGGTAATGAGCAGTTCTTC

clone size: .
J gene: TRBJ2-7
D gene: TRBD1
V gene: TRBV30
CDR3 protein: CAWSPLDRDLRNEQYF
CDR3 DNA: TGTGCCTGGAGTCCCTTAGACAGGGATCTTCGCAACGAGCAGTACTTC

clone size: .
J gene: TRBJ2-1
D gene: TRBD2
V gene: TRBV7-8
CDR3 protein: CASSSFGLAGDNEQFF
CDR3 DNA: TGTGCCAGCAGCTCTTTTGGACTAGCGGGAGACAATGAGCAGTTCTTC

clone size: .
J gene: TRBJ1-6
D gene: .
V gene: TRBV30
CDR3 protein: CAWSSDARNSPLHF
CDR3 DNA: TGTGCCTGGAGTTCAGACGCGCGTAATTCACCCCTCCACTTT